Each of the 29 T cell receptor beta chains below was sequenced from the same sample in a study of shared clonotypes between healthy human individuals (TCRdb year 2020). Library creation used the immunoSEQ multiplex PCR assay. This is the immuneACCESS table as TCRdb keeps it, with only in-frame sequences that have V and J called. A part of the clones is gone; compared with another copy, unresolved V genes explain less than half, and the rest is unexplained. The sample has 2 million to 3 million clones on record, around nine tenths of them singletons. The ten largest clones represent over 0.12% of the sample. Sequenced: naive CD4+ T cells sorted from blood. Interpreted using the paper, the cell subset or site label stands for: CD45RA+ positively selected. These receptors all come from a man in his late teens or twenties in good health.

This clone was seen only once. This chain uses TRBV7-3 with TRBJ1-6; no clear D gene. This CDR3 region has 18 residues. The V and J ends lost 4 bases and 0 bases respectively, with 16 bases between them. Germline V lookup: CDR1 SGHTA, CDR2 FQGTGA. The CDR3 DNA reads TGTGCCAGCAGCTCCCTGGAGGGCCCAGGCTCCTATAATTCACCCCTCCACTTT. It codes for CASSSLEGPGSYNSPLHF.

This chain joins TRBV5-4 and TRBJ2-3; 10 bases are shared with TRBD2. The CDR3 sequence is 16 residues long. In germline, CDR1 is SGHNT, CDR2 YYREEE (reference sequence). V lost 2 bases, J lost 1 base, and 4 bases stayed unmatched. CDR3 protein: CASSFYLAGGTDTQYF. In DNA, the CDR3 is TGTGCCAGCAGCTTCTACCTAGCGGGGGGCACAGATACGCAGTATTTT.

This clone has a single count. The gene calls are TRBV10-3 and TRBJ2-2; TRBD2 matches at 9 bases. With V trimmed by 6 bases and J by 1 base, 3 bases remained unmatched. The CDR3 loop spans 15 amino acids. CDR1 and CDR2 from the germline V gene are ENHRY and SYGVKD. The CDR3 region is CAIREAGGNTGELFF. The CDR3 DNA reads TGTGCCATCAGAGAAGCGGGGGGGAACACCGGGGAGCTGTTTTTT.

This rearrangement joins TRBV21-1 to TRBJ2-4; the DNA was not compared with TRBD2, the D call given in the table. TRBV21-1 is assigned pseudogene status. The CDR3 is made up of 18 amino acids. DNA for the CDR3: TGTGCCCCCAACCGAGAGATAAAGCCGATTAGAGCCAAAAACATTCAGTACTTC. Amino acids: CAPNREIKPIRAKNIQYF.

J is TRBJ2-7 and V is TRBV7-3; the D gene is possibly TRBD1 (7 bases). Trimming took 5 bases from V and 6 from J, leaving 11 bases between them. CDR3 length: 12 residues. Germline V gene sequence: CDR1 SGHTA, CDR2 FQGTGA. CDR3: CASSDQGGEQYF. The CDR3 DNA is TGTGCCAGCAGCGACCAGGGGGGCGAGCAGTACTTC.

The chain employs TRBV4-3 and TRBJ2-7; no firm D call. CDR3 size: 14 residues. The germline gives CDR1 LGHNA, CDR2 YSLEER. V lost 0 bases and J lost 5, with 11 bases in between. The CDR3 reads CASSQEAGYNEQYF. CDR3 coding DNA: TGCGCCAGCAGCCAAGAGGCCGGGTACAACGAGCAGTACTTC.

The V and J genes are TRBV7-8 and TRBJ1-5, with 9 bases that match TRBD1. Looked up from germline, CDR1 is SGHVS and CDR2 is FQNEAQ. V trimming: 2 bases; J trimming: 3 bases; junction bases outside the gene matches: 5. The CDR3 totals 16 residues. CDR3 sequence (DNA): TGTGCCAGCAGCTTAAGGACAGGGGATAACAATCAGCCCCAGCATTTT. Translation gives CASSLRTGDNNQPQHF.

The chain has TRBV10-3 and TRBJ2-7; D is undetermined. The CDR3 covers 15 residues. Germline lookup yields CDR1 ENHRY and CDR2 SYGVKD. The V end lost 5 bases, the J end lost 1 base, and 15 bases lay between the germline ends. The CDR3: CAISQMAGPSYEQYF. The DNA of the CDR3 is TGTGCCATCAGTCAGATGGCAGGACCTTCCTACGAGCAGTACTTC.

CDR3 sequence reads: CASSSSRGVPNEQFF. CDR3 DNA sequence: TGTGCCAGCAGTTCTTCAAGAGGGGTGCCCAATGAGCAGTTCTTC. The chain recombines TRBV2 with TRBJ2-1; D assignment may be TRBD1 or TRBD2 (5 bases each). Looked up from germline, CDR1 is SNHLY and CDR2 is FYNNEI. Trimming shortened V by 5 bases and J by 6 bases, and 17 bases separated the two germline ends. The CDR3 is made up of 15 amino acids.

The chain recombines TRBV7-9 with TRBJ2-5; possible D gene TRBD1, 5 bases. The CDR3 totals 17 residues. Trimming removed 2 bases at V and 3 bases at J, with 19 bases between. Germline-derived CDR1 and CDR2 are SEHNR and FQNEAQ (reference sequence). The CDR3 DNA reads TGTGCCAGCAGCTTATTTCGGACACAAGGGTCAGAAGAGACCCAGTACTTC. Encoded protein: CASSLFRTQGSEETQYF.

The chain carries TRBV9 and TRBJ2-2; no reliable D call. V lost 3 bases and J 1 base, leaving 7 bases between the germline ends. Germline values: CDR1 SGDLS, CDR2 YYNGEE. The CDR3 extends over 14 amino acids. In DNA, the CDR3 is TGTGCCAGCAGCGGGGTAGTGAACACCGGGGAGCTGTTTTTT. Translated, it gives CASSGVVNTGELFF.

The chain recombines TRBV7-3 with TRBJ2-7; TRBD1 is a possible D gene (6 bases). Trimming shortened V by 4 bases and J by 2 bases, and 12 bases separated the two germline ends. The CDR3 has 14 amino acids. Germline V gene sequence: CDR1 SGHTA, CDR2 FQGTGA. CDR3 sequence reads: CASSSMGAPYEQYF. CDR3 sequence (DNA): TGTGCCAGCAGCTCGATGGGGGCTCCCTACGAGCAGTACTTC.

The chain combines TRBV30 with TRBJ1-4; possible D gene TRBD1, 6 bases. V gave up 0 bases and J gave up 4 bases, with 9 bases separating them. The CDR3 is made up of 14 amino acids. CDR1 and CDR2 (germline): GTSNPN, SVGIG (reference sequence). Here the CDR3 reads CAWSVRRGNEKLFF. DNA of the CDR3: TGTGCCTGGAGTGTACGCAGGGGTAATGAAAAACTGTTTTTT.

This chain joins TRBV10-3 and TRBJ2-5; TRBD1 matches 9 bases. Germline V gene data show CDR1 as ENHRY and CDR2 as SYGVKD. The ends lost 6 bases at V and 2 bases at J; junction bases unmatched: 4. The CDR3 totals 14 residues. CDR3 in amino acids: CAIRDGQGQETQYF. For the CDR3, the DNA is TGTGCCATCAGGGACGGACAGGGGCAAGAGACCCAGTACTTC.

This clone was seen a single time. The chain links TRBV19 to TRBJ1-6; D may be TRBD1 (6 bases). This CDR3 has 14 amino acids. CDR1 is LNHDA, CDR2 SQIVND, per germline (reference sequence). V was pared by 4 bases and J by 11 bases, with 15 bases between. The CDR3: CASSTGEGVAPLHF. As DNA, the CDR3 is TGTGCCAGTAGTACAGGGGAGGGAGTCGCACCCCTCCACTTT.

V usage is TRBV28 and J usage is TRBJ2-2; tentatively, D is TRBD2 (7 bases). V was shortened by 6 bases and J by 2 bases, with 13 bases between the two germline ends. CDR3 size: 15 residues. Germline V gives CDR1 MDHEN, CDR2 SYDVKM. CDR3 coding DNA: TGTGCCAGCAGACCGGGGGGCCAAAACACCGGGGAGCTGTTTTTT. Its protein is CASRPGGQNTGELFF.

The chain employs TRBV18 and TRBJ2-7; the D gene is possibly TRBD1 (5 bases). This CDR3 comprises 14 residues. Per germline, CDR1 KGHSH and CDR2 LQKENI. The ends were cut back, 3 bases at V and 0 bases at J, with 9 bases in the middle. The CDR3 reads CASSPQGVSYEQYF. The DNA for the CDR3 is TGTGCCAGCTCACCGCAGGGCGTCTCCTACGAGCAGTACTTC.

V and J are TRBV2 and TRBJ2-3, with 13 bases fitting TRBD2. This CDR3 is 15 amino acids long. CDR1 is SNHLY and CDR2 is FYNNEI in the germline V gene. Germline trimming cut 8 bases from V and 2 bases from J; bases unmatched to any gene: 4. The CDR3 here is CASETSGRTTDTQYF. The CDR3 DNA reads TGTGCCAGCGAGACTAGCGGGAGGACCACAGATACGCAGTATTTT. Full variable domain (outside the CDR3, taken from reference TRBV2 and TRBJ2-3): EPEVTQTPSHQVTQMGQEVILRCVPISNHLYFYWYRQILGQKVEFLVSFYNNEISEKSEIFDDQFSVERPDGSNFTLKIRSTKLEDSAMYFCASETSGRTTDTQYFGPGTRLTVL.

This chain uses TRBV10-3 with TRBJ1-1; D is perhaps TRBD1 (5 bases). V lost 6 bases and J 5 bases, leaving 19 bases between the germline ends. Germline V lookup: CDR1 ENHRY, CDR2 SYGVKD. This CDR3 is built from 15 residues. The CDR3 loop reads CAIRNGAQYRTEAFF. The DNA of the CDR3 is TGTGCCATCAGGAACGGGGCGCAGTATCGAACTGAAGCTTTCTTT.

V gene TRBV5-4 combines with J gene TRBJ2-2, with 7 nucleotides matching TRBD1. CDR3 length equals 14 residues. Trimming took 2 bases from V and 7 from J; bases not matched to a gene: 5. Germline V gives CDR1 SGHNT, CDR2 YYREEE (reference sequence). This CDR3 reads CASSFDRVGGELFF. CDR3 DNA sequence: TGTGCCAGCAGCTTTGACAGGGTCGGCGGGGAGCTGTTTTTT.

V and J are TRBV5-4 and TRBJ2-3; weak D call: TRBD1 (5 bases). The CDR3 contains 12 residues. Germline V gives CDR1 SGHNT, CDR2 YYREEE (reference sequence). Trimming pared 2 bases from V and 9 bases from J, leaving 10 bases between. The CDR3 here is CASSLRQGTQYF. In nucleotides, the CDR3 is TGTGCCAGCAGCTTAAGGCAGGGCACGCAGTATTTT.

CDR3 bases: TGTGCCTGGAGTGGAACCAGACAGGGGGGTGAAAAACTGTTTTTT. This gives the protein CAWSGTRQGGEKLFF. V is TRBV30 and J is TRBJ1-4; the match to TRBD1 covers 9 bases. This CDR3 is 15 amino acids long. V shed 1 base, J shed 7 bases, and the junction held 7 bases outside the gene matches. In germline, CDR1 is GTSNPN, CDR2 SVGIG (reference sequence).

This sequence joins TRBV6-6 and TRBJ1-5; D uncertain. Germline loops: CDR1 MNHNY, CDR2 SVGAGI (reference sequence). CDR3 size: 9 residues. V was cut by 11 bases and J by 4 bases, with 3 bases left in between. CDR3 sequence: CAPNQPQHF. The CDR3 DNA sequence: TGTGCCCCGAATCAGCCCCAGCATTTT.

CDR3 amino acids: CASSSRFSGMGDTQYF. The CDR3, as DNA: TGTGCCAGCAGCTCGAGATTTAGCGGGATGGGGGATACGCAGTATTTT. The chain has TRBV5-4 and TRBJ2-3, with 8 bases identical to TRBD2. The length of the CDR3 is 16 residues. CDR1 SGHNT and CDR2 YYREEE come from the germline V gene (reference sequence). J gave up 6 bases and V 3 bases, and 12 bases lay outside the gene matches.

This clone was picked up one time. This chain connects TRBV4-1 to TRBJ2-3; a possible D gene is TRBD1 (6 bases). The CDR3 covers 16 residues. The V end was cut by 0 bases, the J end by 4 bases, with 14 bases between. Germline V gives CDR1 MGHRA, CDR2 YSYEKL. CDR3 in DNA: TGCGCCAGCAGCCAAGATATAGGGGGACGGGCAGATACGCAGTATTTT. Protein product: CASSQDIGGRADTQYF.

The CDR3 spells CASSFWTGGSGNTIYF. Written as DNA, the CDR3 is TGTGCCAGCAGCTTCTGGACAGGGGGCTCTGGAAACACCATATATTTT. This sequence joins TRBV5-8 and TRBJ1-3, with 10 bases fitting TRBD1. Germline-derived CDR1 and CDR2 are SGHTS and YDEGEE. V lost 2 bases and J lost 0; bases outside the gene matches: 2. The CDR3 length is 16 residues.

This clone has a handful of counts. This chain links TRBV6-5 with TRBJ2-7; 10 bases fit TRBD2. Germline V gene lookup returns CDR1 MNHEY and CDR2 SVGAGI. After removal of 5 bases from V and 12 bases from J, the junction contained 7 bases not matched to a gene. The CDR3 runs 12 residues. CDR3 protein: CASSPGLAVLYF. The CDR3, as DNA: TGTGCCAGCAGTCCTGGACTAGCGGTACTGTACTTC.

This clone was observed a single time. The chain has TRBV5-1 and TRBJ1-6; 7 positions agree with TRBD1. Germline assignment: CDR1 SGHRS and CDR2 YFSETQ. The CDR3 is 15 residues long. Trimming took 4 bases from V and 4 from J; bases not matched to a gene: 5. Here the CDR3 reads CASSTDRAYNSPLHF. The CDR3 coding sequence is TGCGCCAGCAGCACCGACAGGGCGTATAATTCACCCCTCCACTTT.

The V gene is TRBV10-2, the J gene TRBJ1-2; 8 nucleotides match TRBD1. The CDR3 runs to 14 residues. In germline, CDR1 is WSHSY, CDR2 SAAADI. Trimming removed 7 bases from V and 4 bases from J; junction bases left unmatched: 8. The CDR3 DNA reads as TGCGCCAGCACACCGGGACAGGAGGTCTATGGCTACACCTTC. Translation: CASTPGQEVYGYTF.